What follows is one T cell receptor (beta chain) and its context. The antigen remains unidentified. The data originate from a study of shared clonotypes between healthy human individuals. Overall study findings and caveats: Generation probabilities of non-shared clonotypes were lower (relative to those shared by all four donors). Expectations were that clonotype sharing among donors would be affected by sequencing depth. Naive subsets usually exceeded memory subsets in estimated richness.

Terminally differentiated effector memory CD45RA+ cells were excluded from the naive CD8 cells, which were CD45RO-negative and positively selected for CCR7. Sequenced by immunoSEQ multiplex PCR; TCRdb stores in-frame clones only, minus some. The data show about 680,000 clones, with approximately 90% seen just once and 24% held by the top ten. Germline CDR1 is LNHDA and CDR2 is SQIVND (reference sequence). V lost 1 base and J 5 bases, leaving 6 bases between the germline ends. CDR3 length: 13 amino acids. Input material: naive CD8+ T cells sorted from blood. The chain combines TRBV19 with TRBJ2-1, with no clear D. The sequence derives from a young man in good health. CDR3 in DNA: TGTGCCAGTAGTATAGTTCCGCACAATGAGCAGTTCTTC. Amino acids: CASSIVPHNEQFF.